These 23 T cell receptor beta chains originate from one sample sequenced in a study of T cells after yellow fever vaccination. One entry per CDR3 protein results from TCRdb running MiXCR on the 5' RACE reads. The sample has about 400,000 distinct CDR3 sequences; approximately 10% are singletons. The input for sequencing was PBMCs, taken on the day of the first yellow fever vaccination. The receptors stem from a man aged 18 to 35 who received the YFV17D yellow fever vaccine.

This clonotype appeared a few times. The chain uses TRBV20-1 and TRBJ2-1; D call uncertain. Germline-derived CDR1 and CDR2 are DFQATT and SNEGSKA (reference sequence). The CDR3 runs 15 residues. V was cut by 1 base and J by 1 base, with 11 bases left in between. The CDR3 spells CSARVMQASYNEQFF. DNA of the CDR3: TGCAGTGCTAGAGTGATGCAGGCTTCCTACAATGAGCAGTTCTTC.

This chain links TRBV7-9 with TRBJ1-2, with D unresolved. V was cut by 5 bases and J by 4 bases, with 2 bases left in between. The CDR3 runs to 10 residues. Germline CDR1 reads SEHNR; CDR2 reads FQNEAQ (reference sequence). The CDR3, as DNA: TGTGCCAGCAGCGCCTATGGCTACACCTTC. It translates to CASSAYGYTF. Drawing the rest from reference TRBV7-9 and TRBJ1-2, the complete variable domain is DTGVSQNPRHKITKRGQNVTFRCDPISEHNRLYWYRQTLGQGPEFLTYFQNEAQLEKSRLLSDRFSAERPKGSFSTLEIQRTEQGDSAMYLCASSAYGYTFGSGTRLTVV.

In the case of this clonotype: Possible read error: a much larger clone is one base away. J is TRBJ2-4 and V is TRBV18; D is uncertain. Germline V gene sequence: CDR1 KGHSH, CDR2 LQKENI. The CDR3 extends over 17 amino acids. The CDR3: CASSPPGPQVAKNIQHF. The CDR3 DNA reads as TGTGCCAGCTCACCACCGGGCCCACAAGTAGCCAAAAACATTCAGCACTTC.

This clonotype was observed a handful of times. This rearrangement joins TRBV19 to TRBJ1-2; D gene uncertain. V lost 7 bases and J 7 bases, leaving 13 bases between the germline ends. The CDR3 consists of 12 residues. Germline CDR1 reads LNHDA; CDR2 reads SQIVND (reference sequence). CDR3 DNA sequence: TGTGCCAGTACTTGGCGGTACGGTGGCTACACCTTC. It is translated as CASTWRYGGYTF.

The chain uses TRBV12-3 or TRBV12-4 and TRBJ2-6; 11 bases align to TRBD2. V lost 0 bases, J lost 0 bases, and 7 bases stayed unmatched. The CDR3 loop spans 20 amino acids. CDR3: CASSLALRGLADSGANVLTF. The DNA of the CDR3 is TGTGCCAGCAGTTTAGCGCTAAGGGGACTAGCGGACTCTGGGGCCAACGTCCTGACTTTC.

The chain recombines TRBV10-3 with TRBJ2-7; perhaps TRBD2 as D (5 bases). The CDR3 contains 15 residues. Trimming left V 0 bases short and J 2 bases short, with 11 bases between. CDR1 and CDR2 (germline): ENHRY, SYGVKD. The chain's CDR3 is CAISESDGVPYEQYV. DNA for the CDR3: TGTGCCATCAGTGAGTCAGACGGGGTCCCCTACGAGCAGTACGTC.

The DNA for the CDR3 is TGTGCCAGCAGCACCGGGGTCGGGGATGGAGGAAAACTGTTTTTT. It codes for CASSTGVGDGGKLFF. This chain joins TRBV7-9 and TRBJ1-4; D gene uncertain. The V gene lost 5 bases and the J gene lost 10 bases, with 20 bases spanning the gap. Germline V gene sequence: CDR1 SEHNR, CDR2 FQNEAQ (reference sequence). This CDR3 spans 15 amino acids. Full variable domain (missing parts from reference TRBV7-9 and TRBJ1-4): DTGVSQNPRHKITKRGQNVTFRCDPISEHNRLYWYRQTLGQGPEFLTYFQNEAQLEKSRLLSDRFSAERPKGSFSTLEIQRTEQGDSAMYLCASSTGVGDGGKLFFGSGTQLSVL.

A few counts support this clonotype. V gene TRBV3-1 combines with J gene TRBJ2-3; tentative D call: TRBD1 (5 bases). Germline values: CDR1 LGHDT, CDR2 YNNKEL (reference sequence). V gave up 0 bases and J gave up 2 bases, with 12 bases separating them. The CDR3 covers 16 residues. The CDR3 bases are TGTGCCAGCAGCCAAGATTTTTCAGGGTACACAGATACGCAGTATTTT. Residues: CASSQDFSGYTDTQYF.

This clonotype was counted between two and nine times. The chain has TRBV29-1 and TRBJ1-5, with D hard to call. Trimming removed 4 bases from V and 0 bases from J, with 7 bases in between. The CDR3 extends over 13 amino acids. The germline CDR1 and CDR2 sequences are SQVTM and ANQGSEA. CDR3 loop: CSVGGLSNQPQHF. The CDR3 DNA reads as TGCAGCGTTGGGGGTCTTAGCAATCAGCCCCAGCATTTT.

V and J are TRBV6-1 and TRBJ1-1, with D uncertain. The germline CDR1 and CDR2 sequences are MNHNS and SASEGT. The CDR3 has 11 residues. V was trimmed by 7 bases and J by 2 bases, leaving 5 bases between them. CDR3 region: CASNSNTEAFF. DNA of the CDR3: TGTGCCAGCAACAGCAACACTGAAGCTTTCTTT.

The J gene is TRBJ2-2, the V gene TRBV11-2; D not certain. This CDR3 is 15 amino acids long. Trimming took off 2 bases at V and 6 bases at J, with 13 bases between the two ends. Germline-derived CDR1 and CDR2 are SGHAT and FQNNGV. CDR3 region: CASSLWVTTAGELFF. DNA for the CDR3: TGTGCCAGCAGCTTATGGGTCACTACGGCCGGGGAGCTGTTTTTT.

Ten or more counts support this clonotype. The genes are TRBV7-2 and TRBJ2-7, with TRBD2 matching 8 bases. The germline CDR1 and CDR2 sequences are SGHTA and FQGNSA. J lost 0 bases, V lost 6 bases, and 1 base had no gene match. The CDR3 runs to 13 residues. In DNA form, the CDR3 reads TGTGCCAGCAGGGGGACTAGCTCCTACGAGCAGTACTTC. Translating gives CASRGTSSYEQYF.

The J gene is TRBJ2-6, the V gene TRBV24-1, with D hard to call. The CDR3 extends over 15 amino acids. Germline CDR1 is KGHDR and CDR2 is SFDVKD. Between the trimmed V and J ends, which lost 9 bases and 3 bases, there was a span of 14 bases. The CDR3 sequence: CATEASPGGANVLTF. The CDR3 nucleotides read TGTGCCACCGAGGCCTCGCCGGGTGGGGCCAACGTCCTGACTTTC.

The rearrangement joins TRBV20-1 to TRBJ2-5; no clear D gene. Per the germline V gene, CDR1 is DFQATT and CDR2 is SNEGSKA (reference sequence). This CDR3 is built from 14 residues. Trimming removed 1 base at V and 5 bases at J, with 14 bases between. The CDR3 DNA sequence: TGCAGTGCTAGAGTGGGCGGCCCTTCGGAGACCCAGTACTTC. Residues: CSARVGGPSETQYF.

V and J are TRBV6-1 and TRBJ1-5; 7 bases are a match to TRBD1. V shed 5 bases, J shed 2 bases, and the junction held 6 bases outside the gene matches. The CDR3 has 15 residues. Germline CDR1 and CDR2: MNHNS and SASEGT. The CDR3 sequence is CASSPQGNGNQPQHF. The CDR3, as DNA: TGTGCCAGCAGTCCACAGGGGAACGGCAATCAGCCCCAGCATTTT.

The sample holds a few counts of this clonotype. The chain carries TRBV19 and TRBJ2-3; D call uncertain. V lost 3 bases, J lost 3 bases, and 16 bases lay in between. This CDR3 region has 16 residues. Looked up from germline, CDR1 is LNHDA and CDR2 is SQIVND (reference sequence). This CDR3 reads CASSIKRKGRTDTQYF. CDR3 bases: TGTGCCAGTAGTATTAAGAGGAAGGGAAGAACAGATACGCAGTATTTT.

Sample share makes this clonotype medium-sized. The chain uses TRBV5-5 and TRBJ2-5; 11 bases align to TRBD2. The CDR3 has 15 amino acids. CDR1 is SGHKS, CDR2 YYEKEE, per germline (reference sequence). Trimming removed 1 base from V and 5 bases from J; junction bases left unmatched: 4. CDR3 nucleotide sequence: TGTGCCAGCAGCTTGAATAGCGGGGGGGCCGAGACCCAGTACTTC. It yields the protein CASSLNSGGAETQYF.

This clonotype has a handful of counts. The chain joins TRBV10-3 to TRBJ2-1, with TRBD2 matching 11 bases. The length of the CDR3 is 15 residues. The V and J ends lost 7 bases and 4 bases, in that order; junction bases with no gene match: 6. Germline loops: CDR1 ENHRY, CDR2 SYGVKD. The CDR3 spells CAITNPSGGYNEQFF. DNA of the CDR3: TGTGCCATCACCAACCCTAGCGGGGGGTACAATGAGCAGTTCTTC.

This clonotype came up a few times. The rearrangement joins TRBV7-9 to TRBJ1-2; no reliable D call. Trimming removed 3 bases from V and 0 bases from J, with 5 bases in between. This CDR3 has 13 residues. Germline V lookup: CDR1 SEHNR, CDR2 FQNEAQ (reference sequence). CDR3 sequence: CASSFGSNYGYTF. The CDR3 nucleotides read TGTGCCAGCAGCTTCGGCTCTAACTATGGCTACACCTTC.

This clonotype was seen a handful of times. This chain connects TRBV7-9 to TRBJ1-5; a possible D gene is TRBD1 (6 bases). CDR1 is SEHNR and CDR2 is FQNEAQ in the germline V gene (reference sequence). The CDR3 totals 14 residues. Trimming cost V 0 bases and J 7 bases, with 10 bases left between them. The CDR3 DNA reads as TGTGCCAGCAGCTTAGCGGGGGGGGGCCAGCCCCAGCATTTT. This gives the protein CASSLAGGGQPQHF.

Only a few counts were recorded for this clonotype. The genes are TRBV7-8 and TRBJ2-5; 10 bases line up with TRBD1. V trimming: 4 bases; J trimming: 1 base; junction bases outside the gene matches: 3. The CDR3 runs 15 residues. In germline, CDR1 is SGHVS, CDR2 FQNEAQ. CDR3 DNA: TGTGCCAGCAGCTACCGGGACAGGGGCCAAGAGACCCAGTACTTC. Translation gives CASSYRDRGQETQYF.

This clonotype was observed many times. The genes are TRBV5-1 and TRBJ2-1; D is possibly TRBD1 (5 bases). V was cut by 1 base and J by 8 bases, with 13 bases left in between. The germline CDR1 and CDR2 sequences are SGHRS and YFSETQ. The CDR3 contains 14 residues. The CDR3 coding sequence is TGCGCCAGCAGCTTGCAGGGTGGGTTAGATGAGCAGTTCTTC. Encoded protein: CASSLQGGLDEQFF.

This sequence joins TRBV7-2 and TRBJ2-4; D may be TRBD1 (8 bases). The CDR3 loop spans 16 amino acids. Germline V CDR1 and CDR2: SGHTA, FQGNSA. Trimming cost V 3 bases and J 7 bases, with 19 bases left between them. The CDR3 spells CASSLGPGQGGNIQYF. The CDR3 nucleotides are TGTGCCAGCAGCTTGGGACCCGGACAGGGAGGGAACATTCAGTACTTC.